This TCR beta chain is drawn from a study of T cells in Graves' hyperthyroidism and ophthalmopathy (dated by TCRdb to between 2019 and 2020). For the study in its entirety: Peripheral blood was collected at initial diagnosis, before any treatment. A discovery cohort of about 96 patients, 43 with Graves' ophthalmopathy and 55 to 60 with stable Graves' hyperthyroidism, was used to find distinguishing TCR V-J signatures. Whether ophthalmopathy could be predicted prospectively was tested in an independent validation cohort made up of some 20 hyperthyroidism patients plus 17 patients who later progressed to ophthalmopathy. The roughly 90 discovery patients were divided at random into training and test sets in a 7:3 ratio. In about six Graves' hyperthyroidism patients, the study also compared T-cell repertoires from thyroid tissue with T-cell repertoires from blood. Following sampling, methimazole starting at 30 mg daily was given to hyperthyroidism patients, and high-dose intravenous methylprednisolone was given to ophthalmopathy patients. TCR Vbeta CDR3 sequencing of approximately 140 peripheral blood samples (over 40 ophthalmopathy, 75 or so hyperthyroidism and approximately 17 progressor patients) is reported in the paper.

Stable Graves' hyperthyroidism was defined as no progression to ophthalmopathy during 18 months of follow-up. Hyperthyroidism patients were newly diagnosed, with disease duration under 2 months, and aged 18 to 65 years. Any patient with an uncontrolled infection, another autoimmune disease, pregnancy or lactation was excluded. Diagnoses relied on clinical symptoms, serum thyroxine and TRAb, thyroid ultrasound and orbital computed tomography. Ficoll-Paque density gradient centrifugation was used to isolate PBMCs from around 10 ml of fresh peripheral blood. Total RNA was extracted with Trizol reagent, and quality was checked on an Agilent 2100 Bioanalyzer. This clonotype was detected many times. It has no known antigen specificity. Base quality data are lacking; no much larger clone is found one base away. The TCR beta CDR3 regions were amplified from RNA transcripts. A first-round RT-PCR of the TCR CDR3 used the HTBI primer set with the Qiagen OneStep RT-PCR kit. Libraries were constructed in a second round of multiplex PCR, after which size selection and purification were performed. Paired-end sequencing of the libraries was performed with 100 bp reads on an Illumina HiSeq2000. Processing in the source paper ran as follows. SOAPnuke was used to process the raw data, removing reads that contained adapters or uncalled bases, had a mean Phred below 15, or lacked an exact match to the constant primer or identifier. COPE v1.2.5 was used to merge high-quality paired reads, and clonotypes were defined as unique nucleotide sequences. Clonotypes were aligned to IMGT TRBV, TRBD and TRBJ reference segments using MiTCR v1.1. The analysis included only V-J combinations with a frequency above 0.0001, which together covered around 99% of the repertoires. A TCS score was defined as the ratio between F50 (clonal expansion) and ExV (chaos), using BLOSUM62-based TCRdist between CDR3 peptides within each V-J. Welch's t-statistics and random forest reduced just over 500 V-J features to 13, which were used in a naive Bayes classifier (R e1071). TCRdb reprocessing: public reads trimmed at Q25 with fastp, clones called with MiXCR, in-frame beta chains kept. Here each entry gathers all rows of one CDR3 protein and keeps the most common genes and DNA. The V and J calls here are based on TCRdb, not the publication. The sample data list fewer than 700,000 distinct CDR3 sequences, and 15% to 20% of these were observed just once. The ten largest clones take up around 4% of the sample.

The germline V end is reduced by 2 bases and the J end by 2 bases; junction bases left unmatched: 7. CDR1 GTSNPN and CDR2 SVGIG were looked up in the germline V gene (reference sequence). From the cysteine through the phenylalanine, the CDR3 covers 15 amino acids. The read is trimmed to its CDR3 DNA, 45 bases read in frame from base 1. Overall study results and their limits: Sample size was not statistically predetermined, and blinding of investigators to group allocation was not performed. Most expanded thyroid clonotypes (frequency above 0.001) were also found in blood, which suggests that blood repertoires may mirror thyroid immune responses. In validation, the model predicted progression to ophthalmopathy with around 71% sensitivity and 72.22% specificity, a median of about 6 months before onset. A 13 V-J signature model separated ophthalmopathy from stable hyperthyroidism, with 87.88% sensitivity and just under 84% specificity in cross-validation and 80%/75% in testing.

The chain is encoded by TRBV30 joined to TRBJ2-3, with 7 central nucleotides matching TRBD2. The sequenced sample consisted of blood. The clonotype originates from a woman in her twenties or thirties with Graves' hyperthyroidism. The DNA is TGTGCCTGGAGTCTACGGGAGGCCTACACAGATACGCAGTATTTT. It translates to CAWSLREAYTDTQYF.